The TCR beta chain under discussion was sequenced for a study of CD8 T cells in ankylosing spondylitis. Points from the study as a whole: A motif in TCR beta, a set of under ten highly homologous variants, appeared characteristic of ankylosing spondylitis blood.

This clonotype was found a few times. Its antigen remains unknown. TCRdb fed the 5' RACE reads into MiXCR, producing one record per CDR3 protein. This sample carries more than 250,000 distinct CDR3 sequences, around 7.6% of them seen once, and the ten largest clones take about 14%. Sample: blood, either unsorted or a sorted T cell fraction (not recorded which). The origin of this receptor is a male donor with ankylosing spondylitis.

CDR3 protein: CRCNPQFF. DNA of the CDR3: TGTCGTTGCAATCCTCAGTTCTTC. The chain uses TRBV11-2 and TRBJ2-1; D unresolved. This CDR3 comprises 8 residues. Germline V gene sequence: CDR1 SGHAT, CDR2 FQNNGV.